This T cell receptor beta chain originates from a study of T cell repertoires in cytomegalovirus infection. The wider study: Public TCR beta signatures provided an indication of both CMV infection and a matching HLA type. Study results and caveats: In two of eight donors, the top clonotype was HLA-C-restricted CMV-specific. Frequencies of public TCR beta families were cumulated, and this identified carriers of CMV plus the relevant HLA.

There are many counts of this clonotype. Antigen unknown. Each CDR3 protein gets one entry after TCRdb re-called the reads with MiXCR. The sample records about 180,000 distinct CDR3 sequences, approximately 15% being singletons. V was cut by 3 bases and J by 3 bases, with 14 bases left in between. The germline V gene has CDR1 SGHTA and CDR2 FQGNSA. CDR3 length: 16 residues. The TCR sequence derives from a human donor in good health (CMV status not recorded). Some clones in this sample may be carry-over from other donors' samples. This chain joins TRBV7-2 and TRBJ1-4; weak D call: TRBD1 (6 bases). Input material: PBMCs. The CDR3 loop is CASSFSPGVANEKLFF. The CDR3 nucleotides are TGTGCCAGCAGCTTTAGCCCAGGGGTGGCTAATGAAAAACTGTTTTTT.